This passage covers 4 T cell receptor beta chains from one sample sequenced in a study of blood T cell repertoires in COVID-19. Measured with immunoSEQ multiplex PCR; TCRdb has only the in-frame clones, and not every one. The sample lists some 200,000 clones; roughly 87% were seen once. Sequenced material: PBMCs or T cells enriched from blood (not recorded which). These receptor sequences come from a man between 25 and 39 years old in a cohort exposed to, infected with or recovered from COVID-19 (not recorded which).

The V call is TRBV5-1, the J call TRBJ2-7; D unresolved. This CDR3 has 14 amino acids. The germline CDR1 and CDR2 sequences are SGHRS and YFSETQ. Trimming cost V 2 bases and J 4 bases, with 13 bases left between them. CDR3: CASSFLDLTYEQYF. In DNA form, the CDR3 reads TGCGCCAGCAGCTTCCTAGACCTCACTTACGAGCAGTACTTC.

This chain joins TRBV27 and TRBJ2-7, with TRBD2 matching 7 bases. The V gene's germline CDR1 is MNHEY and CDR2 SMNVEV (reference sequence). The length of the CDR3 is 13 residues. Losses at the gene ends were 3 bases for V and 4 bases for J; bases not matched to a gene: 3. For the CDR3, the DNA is TGTGCCAGCAGTTTGAGGCGGGAGTACGAGCAGTACTTC. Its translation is CASSLRREYEQYF.

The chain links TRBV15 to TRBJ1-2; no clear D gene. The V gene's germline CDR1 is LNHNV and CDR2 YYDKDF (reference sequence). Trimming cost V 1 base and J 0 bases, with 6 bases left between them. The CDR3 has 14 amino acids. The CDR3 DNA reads TGTGCCACCAGCAGAGGGCGGTCTAACTATGGCTACACCTTC. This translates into CATSRGRSNYGYTF.

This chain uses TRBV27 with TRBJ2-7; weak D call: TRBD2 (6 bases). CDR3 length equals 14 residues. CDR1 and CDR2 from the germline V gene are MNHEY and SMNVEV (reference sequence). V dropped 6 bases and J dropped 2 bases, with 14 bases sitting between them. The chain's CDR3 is CASREGKPPYEQYF. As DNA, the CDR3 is TGTGCCAGCAGGGAGGGAAAGCCCCCCTACGAGCAGTACTTC.